This is a list of T cell receptor beta chains from one sample in a study of blood T cell repertoires in COVID-19. The protocol was immunoSEQ multiplex PCR, while the TCRdb copy is restricted to in-frame clones and leaves out a portion. Here the sample spans tens of thousands of clones, about four fifths being singletons. Sequenced input: peripheral blood. These receptors were taken from a man aged 45-65 years with active COVID-19. CDR3s include the opening cysteine and the closing phenylalanine or tryptophan. The D gene is left open where the match is weak. Clone size is given for some rows only: seen once, a few or many times, or a class if the clone is expanded.

>-|-|TRBV6-4|TRBJ2-1
CASSLQGLDEQFF
TGTGCCAGCAGTTTACAGGGTCTGGATGAGCAGTTCTTC
>-|-|TRBV3-1/TRBV3-2|TRBJ2-1
CASSPPSAGAPYNEQFF
TGTGCCAGCAGCCCACCGAGTGCAGGGGCCCCCTACAATGAGCAGTTCTTC
>-|TRBD2|TRBV9|TRBJ2-2
CASSVDPSSGGAGELFF
TGTGCCAGCAGCGTAGACCCTAGTAGCGGGGGGGCCGGGGAGCTGTTTTTT
>-|TRBD1|TRBV29-1|TRBJ2-4
CSVETLGQESVIQYF
TGCAGCGTTGAAACCTTGGGACAGGAAAGTGTCATTCAGTACTTC
>-|-|TRBV18|TRBJ1-2
CASSQGALGQGYGYTF
TGTGCCAGCTCCCAAGGAGCATTAGGACAAGGCTATGGCTACACCTTC
>-|TRBD2|TRBV5-5|TRBJ2-1
CASSLDERGYNEQFF
TGTGCCAGCAGCCTCGACGAGCGGGGGTACAATGAGCAGTTCTTC
>-|-|TRBV28|TRBJ2-2
CASSCSPGLRTDTGELFF
TGTGCCAGCAGTTGTAGTCCAGGGTTACGAACTGACACCGGGGAGCTGTTTTTT
>-|-|TRBV5-6|TRBJ1-1
CASSQFTEGGTEAFF
TGTGCCAGCAGCCAATTTACAGAGGGGGGGACTGAAGCTTTCTTT
>once|-|TRBV11-2|TRBJ2-7
CASSLDQGKTYEQYF
TGTGCCAGCAGCTTAGATCAGGGGAAAACCTACGAGCAGTACTTC
>once|-|TRBV24-1|TRBJ2-3
CATSAGLITDTQYF
TGTGCCACCAGTGCGGGACTTATAACAGATACGCAGTATTTT
>-|TRBD1|TRBV5-1|TRBJ2-7
CASRGTGSSYEQYF
TGCGCCAGCAGGGGGACAGGGAGCTCCTACGAGCAGTACTTC
>-|TRBD1|TRBV7-9|TRBJ1-4
CASSLANRGKLFF
TGTGCCAGCAGCTTAGCGAACAGGGGAAAACTGTTTTTT
>-|-|TRBV5-1|TRBJ2-7
CASSSEPGTSYEQYF
TGCGCCAGCAGCTCGGAGCCCGGGACTTCCTACGAGCAGTACTTC
>-|-|TRBV7-9|TRBJ1-1
CASSLRTTPQEAFF
TGTGCCAGCAGCCTACGGACAACCCCCCAAGAAGCTTTCTTT
>-|TRBD1|TRBV2|TRBJ1-5
CASSGAQGAFSNQPQHF
TGTGCCAGCAGTGGCGCGCAGGGGGCATTCAGCAATCAGCCCCAGCATTTT
>-|-|TRBV10-3|TRBJ2-3
CAISDYALQGLGTDTQYF
TGTGCCATCAGTGATTATGCCTTACAGGGTCTGGGCACAGATACGCAGTATTTT
>-|-|TRBV2|TRBJ2-4
CASSGSYPLAKNIQYF
TGTGCCAGCAGTGGCTCCTACCCCTTAGCCAAAAACATTCAGTACTTC
>once|-|TRBV19|TRBJ1-5
CASSLQGTYSNQPQHF
TGTGCCAGTAGTCTCCAGGGGACCTATAGCAATCAGCCCCAGCATTTT
>-|TRBD1|TRBV28|TRBJ2-4
CASSLWTGGKNIQYF
TGTGCCAGCAGTTTATGGACAGGGGGCAAAAACATTCAGTACTTC
>-|-|TRBV5-4|TRBJ2-3
CASSLGTEVLGTQYF
TGTGCCAGCAGCTTGGGGACAGAGGTCTTGGGTACGCAGTATTTT
>-|-|TRBV5-6|TRBJ2-2
CASSPGLNTGELFF
TGTGCCAGCAGCCCGGGACTTAACACCGGGGAGCTGTTTTTT
>once|TRBD1|TRBV5-1|TRBJ2-3
CASQNGQEGTDTQYF
TGCGCCAGCCAAAACGGACAGGAAGGGACAGATACGCAGTATTTT
>few|TRBD1|TRBV18|TRBJ2-7
CASSPPDRGYSYEQYF
TGTGCCAGCTCACCGCCCGACAGGGGTTATTCCTACGAGCAGTACTTC
>-|TRBD1|TRBV7-2|TRBJ2-7
CASSPDRGIYEQYF
TGTGCCAGCAGCCCGGACAGGGGCATCTACGAGCAGTACTTC
>few|-|TRBV2|TRBJ2-2
CASSDAGLGNTGELFF
TGTGCCAGCAGTGACGCCGGGTTGGGTAACACCGGGGAGCTGTTTTTT
>-|TRBD1|TRBV3-1/TRBV3-2|TRBJ2-7
CASSQTTGSHEQYF
TGTGCCAGCAGCCAAACGACAGGGAGCCACGAGCAGTACTTC
>-|TRBD2|TRBV6-4|TRBJ2-3
CASSDSAGLAADTQYF
TGTGCCAGCAGTGACTCGGCGGGACTAGCTGCAGATACGCAGTATTTT
>-|-|TRBV12-3/TRBV12-4|TRBJ2-2
CASSLGATGELFF
TGTGCCAGCAGTTTAGGGGCCACCGGGGAGCTGTTTTTT
>-|-|TRBV5-1|TRBJ1-1
CASSSRGTVEAFF
TGCGCCAGCAGCTCCCGCGGGACGGTGGAAGCTTTCTTT
>-|-|TRBV7-6|TRBJ1-6
CASSSASSYNSPLHF
TGTGCCAGCAGCTCCGCCAGCTCCTATAATTCACCCCTCCACTTT
>-|TRBD1|TRBV27|TRBJ1-2
CASRLQGAGGYTF
TGTGCCAGCAGACTGCAGGGGGCGGGTGGCTACACCTTC
>-|-|TRBV5-1|TRBJ1-2
CASSLYRANYGYTF
TGCGCCAGCAGCTTGTACAGGGCTAACTATGGCTACACCTTC
>-|TRBD2|TRBV5-1|TRBJ2-2
CASSKVGLAGSTNTGELFF
TGCGCCAGCAGTAAAGTGGGACTAGCGGGGAGTACGAACACCGGGGAGCTGTTTTTT
>-|-|TRBV5-8|TRBJ1-6
CASSLGQGFYNSPLHF
TGTGCCAGCAGCCTCGGGCAGGGTTTTTATAATTCACCCCTCCACTTT
>-|TRBD2|TRBV6-4|TRBJ2-3
CASKGLAGSTDTQYF
TGTGCCAGCAAAGGACTAGCGGGGAGCACAGATACGCAGTATTTT
>-|TRBD1|TRBV7-2|TRBJ2-1
CASSYGQGDEQFF
TGTGCCAGCAGCTATGGACAGGGCGATGAGCAGTTCTTC
>-|-|TRBV7-6|TRBJ1-4
CASSQRTATNEKLFF
TGTGCCAGCAGCCAGCGGACAGCCACTAATGAAAAACTGTTTTTT
>-|TRBD1|TRBV5-1|TRBJ1-2
CASSEDRPDTNYGYTF
TGCGCCAGCAGCGAGGACAGGCCGGACACTAACTATGGCTACACCTTC
>-|-|TRBV6-5|TRBJ1-2
CASSHSQGRYGYTF
TGTGCCAGCAGTCACTCACAGGGCCGCTATGGCTACACCTTC
>few|TRBD1|TRBV7-2|TRBJ1-3
CASSPLPRGLGNTIYF
TGTGCCAGCAGCCCTCTACCCAGGGGGCTTGGAAACACCATATATTTT
>-|TRBD1|TRBV6-6|TRBJ1-5
CASSYWGQGNQPQHF
TGTGCCAGCAGTTACTGGGGACAGGGCAATCAGCCCCAGCATTTT
>-|-|TRBV12-3/TRBV12-4|TRBJ1-1
CASSWGQGTEAFF
TGTGCCAGCAGTTGGGGGCAGGGCACTGAAGCTTTCTTT
>few|TRBD1|TRBV25-1|TRBJ1-1
CASRGTENTEAFF
TGTGCCAGCAGAGGGACAGAGAACACTGAAGCTTTCTTT
>-|-|TRBV6-4|TRBJ2-3
CASSDRGDTDTQYF
TGTGCCAGCAGTGACAGGGGCGACACAGATACGCAGTATTTT
>-|-|TRBV5-6|TRBJ2-5
CASSLREFGETQYF
TGTGCCAGCAGCTTGAGAGAGTTCGGGGAGACCCAGTACTTC
>-|TRBD1|TRBV15|TRBJ2-1
CATSTGQGVFYEQFF
TGTGCCACCAGCACCGGACAGGGGGTTTTCTATGAGCAGTTCTTC
>-|-|TRBV6-5|TRBJ1-5
CASITDSLNQPQHF
TGTGCCAGCATTACGGACAGCCTCAATCAGCCCCAGCATTTT
>-|TRBD2|TRBV15|TRBJ2-1
CATSFLFVGGGAPEQFF
TGTGCCACCAGCTTCCTCTTCGTTGGCGGGGGGGCCCCTGAGCAGTTCTTC
>-|TRBD1|TRBV6-1|TRBJ1-2
CASSGRDSQLIGGYTF
TGTGCCAGCAGTGGCCGGGACAGCCAGCTAATCGGCGGCTACACCTTC
>-|TRBD2|TRBV5-1|TRBJ2-1
CASSLVAGGAAFLYEQFF
TGCGCCAGCAGCTTGGTAGCGGGGGGCGCGGCGTTTCTCTATGAGCAGTTCTTC
>-|-|TRBV4-1|TRBJ1-1
CASRIRQDLEAFF
TGCGCCAGCAGGATCAGACAAGATCTTGAAGCTTTCTTT
>-|-|TRBV7-7|TRBJ1-2
CASSPLTGNYGYTF
TGTGCCAGCAGCCCCCTGACAGGTAACTATGGCTACACCTTC
>-|-|TRBV15|TRBJ1-5
CATSRQGNQPQHF
TGTGCCACCAGCAGACAGGGGAATCAGCCCCAGCATTTT
>few|TRBD2|TRBV5-1|TRBJ2-3
CASSTSGASTDTQYF
TGCGCCAGCAGCACCAGCGGGGCTAGCACAGATACGCAGTATTTT
>-|TRBD1|TRBV2|TRBJ1-3
CASLGQGTSGNTIYF
TGTGCCAGCTTGGGACAGGGGACTTCTGGAAACACCATATATTTT
>once|TRBD1|TRBV19|TRBJ1-1
CASSIRGTGVNTEAFF
TGTGCCAGTAGTATAAGAGGGACAGGGGTGAACACTGAAGCTTTCTTT
>-|-|TRBV5-6|TRBJ1-6
CASSLVRDPLNSPLHF
TGTGCCAGCAGCTTGGTGCGGGATCCCCTTAATTCACCCCTCCACTTT
>-|TRBD1|TRBV6-2/TRBV6-3|TRBJ2-1
CASSYSGTGYNEQFF
TGTGCCAGCAGTTACTCAGGGACAGGGTACAATGAGCAGTTCTTC